A selection of T cell receptor beta chains follows, all from one sample in a study of Graves' ophthalmopathy and Graves' hyperthyroidism. TCRdb reprocessed the multiplex PCR reads with MiXCR, giving one entry per CDR3 protein. The table has 400,000 to 500,000 distinct CDR3 sequences, roughly 21% seen once. Material for sequencing was peripheral blood. The receptors stem from a woman younger than 35 with stable Graves' hyperthyroidism. Both conserved end residues are part of each CDR3. Fields, in order: V gene, J gene, D gene, clone size, CDR3 DNA, CDR3 protein. The D gene is left open where the match is weak. Clone sizes are given selectively: once, few, many, or a class where the clone is expanded.

TRBV20-1,TRBJ1-5,-,many,TGCAGTGTTGGTCTACCACATAGCAATCAGCCCCAGCATTTT,CSVGLPHSNQPQHF
TRBV9,TRBJ2-3,-,many,TGTGCCAGCAGCTTTCCCGGCGGTGCAGGGGCGGATACGCAGTATTTT,CASSFPGGAGADTQYF
TRBV6-5,TRBJ1-5,TRBD1,many,TGTGCCAGCAGCGGGACAGGGAGGCAGCCCCAGCATTTT,CASSGTGRQPQHF
TRBV20-1,TRBJ2-5,TRBD2,many,TGCAGTGCTAGACGACTAGCGGGAGTGGAGACCCAGTACTTC,CSARRLAGVETQYF
TRBV5-5,TRBJ2-7,-,once,TGTGCCAGCAGCTTGGAGCTTCACTCCTACGAGCAGTACTTC,CASSLELHSYEQYF
TRBV2,TRBJ2-4,-,few,TGTGCCAGCAGTTCGGACTTAAACATTAAGTACTTC,CASSSDLNIKYF
TRBV24-1,TRBJ1-1,-,few,TGTGCCACCAGTGAAGTTCACAGGATCGCTGAAGCTTTCTTT,CATSEVHRIAEAFF
TRBV20-1,TRBJ2-2,-,-,TGCAGTGCAACTATCTACACCGGGGATCTGTTTTTT,CSATIYTGDLFF
TRBV10-3,TRBJ2-1,-,few,TGTGCCACCCGGTTGGGGGGCTACAATGAGCAGTTCTTC,CATRLGGYNEQFF
TRBV4-2,TRBJ1-6,-,many,TGTGCCAGCAGCCGGACAGAGGGCGATTCACCCCTCCACTTT,CASSRTEGDSPLHF
TRBV12-3/TRBV12-4,TRBJ1-2,-,many,TGTGCCAGCAGTTTCCAGGGACCCTATGGCTACACCTTC,CASSFQGPYGYTF
TRBV29-1,TRBJ2-7,-,many,TGCAGCGTTACCGCCTCCTACGAGCAGTACTTC,CSVTASYEQYF
TRBV12-3/TRBV12-4,TRBJ1-1,-,-,TGTGCCAGCAGACTGCCAAACGGGGACACTGAAGCTTTCTTT,CASRLPNGDTEAFF
TRBV6-5,TRBJ1-1,-,-,TGTGCCAGCAGTTACGTTAGAGGCCGGAACACTGAAGCTTTCTTT,CASSYVRGRNTEAFF
TRBV29-1,TRBJ2-7,TRBD1,many,TGCAGCGCCCAAGGAGGGACAGGGGATTACGAGCAGTACTTC,CSAQGGTGDYEQYF
TRBV7-3,TRBJ2-5,-,many,TGTGCCAGCAGCCCAGCTGGGGGGGGCGAGGAGACCCAGTACTTC,CASSPAGGGEETQYF
TRBV7-8,TRBJ2-7,TRBD1,many,TGTGCCAGCAGCAATAACCGGGACAGATACTACGAGCAGTACTTC,CASSNNRDRYYEQYF
TRBV24-1,TRBJ2-2,TRBD1,-,TGTGCCACCAGTGATTGGGACAGCGCGAACACCGGGGAGCTGTTTTTT,CATSDWDSANTGELFF
TRBV6-1,TRBJ2-5,-,-,TGTGCCAGCAGTGATCAGGGAAGGGAGACCCAGTACTTC,CASSDQGRETQYF
TRBV27,TRBJ2-7,TRBD2,once,TGTGCCAGCAGCGCCAGAGGGACTACCTACTACGAGCAGTACTTC,CASSARGTTYYEQYF
TRBV30,TRBJ2-7,-,many,TGTGCCTGGAGTGGCGACCTTTACCACGAGCAGTACTTC,CAWSGDLYHEQYF
TRBV7-8,TRBJ1-5,TRBD1,-,TGTGCCAGCACCTTCTCCTCAGGGGGCGGTCAGCCCCAGCATTTT,CASTFSSGGGQPQHF
TRBV12-3/TRBV12-4,TRBJ1-1,-,-,TGTGCCAGCAGTTTGAGAGGGAACCCCATGAACACTGAAGCTTTCTTT,CASSLRGNPMNTEAFF
TRBV24-1,TRBJ1-2,TRBD1,-,TGTGCCACCAGTGGACAGGGTAGGGACTATGGCTACACCTTC,CATSGQGRDYGYTF
TRBV15,TRBJ2-7,-,many,TGTGCCACCAGCCTCGGAGACAGTACCTACGAGCAGTACTTC,CATSLGDSTYEQYF
TRBV10-3,TRBJ1-2,TRBD1,many,TGTGCCATCAGTGTTACAGGGGGAGAAAGTAGCTATGGCTACACCTTC,CAISVTGGESSYGYTF
TRBV12-3/TRBV12-4,TRBJ2-2,-,-,TGTGCCAGCAGGGACACCTACGGGGAGCCGTTTTTT,CASRDTYGEPFF
TRBV5-1,TRBJ2-2,-,many,TGCGCCACTTCCCCCACGGGAGTACAGAACACCGGGGAGCTGTTTTTT,CATSPTGVQNTGELFF
TRBV20-1,TRBJ1-1,-,-,TGCAGTGCTAGAGCCCCGGTGGGGGGCGAAGCTTTCTTT,CSARAPVGGEAFF
TRBV29-1,TRBJ2-6,-,many,TGCAGCGTTGAAGGTAGCTCTGGGGCCAACGTCCTGACTTTC,CSVEGSSGANVLTF
TRBV6-2/TRBV6-3,TRBJ2-7,-,-,TGTGCCAGCAGTTACTCGAACGGGCCCTACGAGCAGTACTTC,CASSYSNGPYEQYF
TRBV19,TRBJ2-7,TRBD1,many,TGTGCCAGTAGATCACAAGACAGGGCACACTACGAGCAGTACTTC,CASRSQDRAHYEQYF